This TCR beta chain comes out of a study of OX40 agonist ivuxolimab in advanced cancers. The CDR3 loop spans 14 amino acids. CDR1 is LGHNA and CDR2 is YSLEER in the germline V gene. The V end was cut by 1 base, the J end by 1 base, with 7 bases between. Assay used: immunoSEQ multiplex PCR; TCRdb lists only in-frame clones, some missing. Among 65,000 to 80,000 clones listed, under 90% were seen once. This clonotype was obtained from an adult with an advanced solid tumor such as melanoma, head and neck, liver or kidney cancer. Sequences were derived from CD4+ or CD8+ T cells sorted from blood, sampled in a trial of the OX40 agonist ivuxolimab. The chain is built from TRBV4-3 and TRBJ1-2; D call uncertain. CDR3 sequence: CASSQVGSNYGYTF. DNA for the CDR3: TGCGCCAGCAGCCAAGTGGGCAGTAACTATGGCTACACCTTC.